These T cell receptor beta chains were read from a single sample in a study of T cells in tuberculosis. Data came from immunoSEQ multiplex PCR; TCRdb stores just in-frame clones and leaves some out. The table lists 55,000 to 60,000 clones, approximately 88% of them singletons, with 20% to 25% in the top ten. Specimen: CD1b-GMM tetramer-negative cells sorted from PBMCs. Receptors were obtained from an adult woman with latent tuberculosis. Both conserved end residues are part of each CDR3. A D gene is named only where the DNA matches it firmly. The size of a clone is reported for some rows only, either as once, few or many, or as a class for expanded clones.

J gene: TRBJ2-7; V gene: TRBV19; D gene: TRBD1; clone size: few; CDR3 DNA: TGTGCCAGTAGTTCTTACAGGGGGGACGAGCAGTACTTC; CDR3 protein: CASSSYRGDEQYF
J gene: TRBJ2-7; V gene: TRBV11-1; D gene: NA; clone size: NA; CDR3 DNA: TGTGCCAGCAGCCCAACACTTCCCGGGACTTCGACCTACGAGCAGTACTTC; CDR3 protein: CASSPTLPGTSTYEQYF
J gene: TRBJ2-1; V gene: TRBV13; D gene: NA; clone size: NA; CDR3 DNA: TGTGCCAGCAGCTTCGGAGGGAACGTCCACAATGAGCAGTTCTTC; CDR3 protein: CASSFGGNVHNEQFF
J gene: TRBJ1-1; V gene: TRBV6-1; D gene: NA; clone size: few; CDR3 DNA: TGTGCCAGCAGTGTTCGAGAGAACACTGAAGCTTTCTTT; CDR3 protein: CASSVRENTEAFF
J gene: TRBJ2-3; V gene: TRBV6-6; D gene: TRBD1; clone size: NA; CDR3 DNA: TGTGCCAGCAGTCTTAACAGGGGGCTGACGCAGTATTTT; CDR3 protein: CASSLNRGLTQYF
J gene: TRBJ2-2; V gene: TRBV12-5; D gene: TRBD2; clone size: NA; CDR3 DNA: TGTGCTAGTGCCGGTACTAGCGGGGGGTGGGAGCTGTTTTTT; CDR3 protein: CASAGTSGGWELFF
J gene: TRBJ2-3; V gene: TRBV6-5; D gene: NA; clone size: NA; CDR3 DNA: TGTGCCAGCAGTCTAGATAGCACAGATACGCAGTATTTT; CDR3 protein: CASSLDSTDTQYF
J gene: TRBJ2-1; V gene: TRBV5-6; D gene: TRBD2; clone size: NA; CDR3 DNA: TGTGCCAGCAGCTCAGTCCTAGCGGGAGGGTGGGTTGAGCAGTTCTTC; CDR3 protein: CASSSVLAGGWVEQFF
J gene: TRBJ2-1; V gene: TRBV19; D gene: NA; clone size: NA; CDR3 DNA: TGTGCCAGTAGACATCTTTCGGAGTTTGAGATCGGTGAGCAGTTCTTC; CDR3 protein: CASRHLSEFEIGEQFF
J gene: TRBJ1-1; V gene: TRBV27; D gene: NA; clone size: NA; CDR3 DNA: TGTGCCAGCAGTTTAAGAGTTCGGAGCACTGAAGCTTTCTTT; CDR3 protein: CASSLRVRSTEAFF
J gene: TRBJ1-2; V gene: TRBV6-1; D gene: TRBD1; clone size: NA; CDR3 DNA: TGTGCCAGCAGTGAATCGGGGACAGGTAGCTATGGCTACACCTTC; CDR3 protein: CASSESGTGSYGYTF
J gene: TRBJ1-1; V gene: TRBV2; D gene: NA; clone size: NA; CDR3 DNA: TGTGCCAGCAGTGGAGGGCGGCGGCGAGGGCTGAACACTGAAGCTTTCTTT; CDR3 protein: CASSGGRRRGLNTEAFF
J gene: TRBJ1-5; V gene: TRBV10-3; D gene: TRBD1; clone size: NA; CDR3 DNA: TGTGCCATCAGTACACTTAAATTGGACAGGGAGGACCAGCCCCAGCATTTT; CDR3 protein: CAISTLKLDREDQPQHF
J gene: TRBJ2-1; V gene: TRBV27; D gene: NA; clone size: NA; CDR3 DNA: TGTGCCAGCAGCGCCGGGACTGGGCATAACAATGAGCAGTTCTTC; CDR3 protein: CASSAGTGHNNEQFF
J gene: TRBJ1-1; V gene: TRBV19; D gene: TRBD1; clone size: NA; CDR3 DNA: TGTGCCAGTAGTCGAGGACAGGGCCACACTGAAGCTTTCTTT; CDR3 protein: CASSRGQGHTEAFF
J gene: TRBJ2-1; V gene: TRBV12-5; D gene: NA; clone size: NA; CDR3 DNA: TGTGCTAGTGGTTTGGGTCGAACAGGAAAAACCTACAATGAGCAGTTCTTC; CDR3 protein: CASGLGRTGKTYNEQFF
J gene: TRBJ2-1; V gene: TRBV18; D gene: NA; clone size: once; CDR3 DNA: TGTGCCAGCTCACCACTGACGGGATCATACAATGAGCAGTTCTTC; CDR3 protein: CASSPLTGSYNEQFF
J gene: TRBJ1-4; V gene: TRBV27; D gene: NA; clone size: NA; CDR3 DNA: TGTGCCAGCAGTTTATCTCTGGGGGCGCGAGAAAAACTGTTTTTT; CDR3 protein: CASSLSLGAREKLFF
J gene: TRBJ2-7; V gene: TRBV5-4; D gene: TRBD2; clone size: NA; CDR3 DNA: TGTGCCAGCGCCCCGGGACTAGCGGGAAACGAGCAGTACTTC; CDR3 protein: CASAPGLAGNEQYF
J gene: TRBJ1-4; V gene: TRBV7-8; D gene: NA; clone size: NA; CDR3 DNA: TGTGCCAGCAGCTTAGATGTCACAGCAACTAATGAAAAACTGTTTTTT; CDR3 protein: CASSLDVTATNEKLFF
J gene: TRBJ1-2; V gene: TRBV4-1; D gene: TRBD1; clone size: NA; CDR3 DNA: TGCGCCAGCAGCCCAGCGACAGGGGTAAGCTATGGCTACACCTTC; CDR3 protein: CASSPATGVSYGYTF
J gene: TRBJ2-7; V gene: TRBV19; D gene: NA; clone size: NA; CDR3 DNA: TGTGCCAGTAGTATAGTTGACCCAAACTACGAGCAGTACTTC; CDR3 protein: CASSIVDPNYEQYF
J gene: TRBJ2-1; V gene: TRBV28; D gene: TRBD2; clone size: NA; CDR3 DNA: TGTGCCAGCAGTCTAGGGACTAGCGGTTTGGGGAATGAGCAGTTCTTC; CDR3 protein: CASSLGTSGLGNEQFF
J gene: TRBJ1-2; V gene: TRBV28; D gene: NA; clone size: NA; CDR3 DNA: TGTGCCAGCAGTTTCTACAGCTATGGCTACACCTTC; CDR3 protein: CASSFYSYGYTF
J gene: TRBJ2-3; V gene: TRBV6-4; D gene: TRBD1; clone size: NA; CDR3 DNA: TGTGCCAGCAGTGACGAGGGACAGCCGACAGATACGCAGTATTTT; CDR3 protein: CASSDEGQPTDTQYF
J gene: TRBJ2-3; V gene: TRBV19; D gene: NA; clone size: once; CDR3 DNA: TGTGCCAGTCGGAACAGGGCAGATACGCAGTATTTT; CDR3 protein: CASRNRADTQYF
J gene: TRBJ2-5; V gene: TRBV7-2; D gene: TRBD2; clone size: once; CDR3 DNA: TGTGCCAGCAGCTTAGCGCCGAGGCGGGAGCTAAGGGAGACCCGGTACTTC; CDR3 protein: CASSLAPRRELRETRYF
J gene: TRBJ1-1; V gene: TRBV5-1; D gene: NA; clone size: NA; CDR3 DNA: TGCGCCAGCAGCTTGGAAGGCAGGGTAATCAACACTGAAGCTTTCTTT; CDR3 protein: CASSLEGRVINTEAFF
J gene: TRBJ2-5; V gene: TRBV14; D gene: NA; clone size: NA; CDR3 DNA: TGTGCCAGCAGCCAAGAAGGGAGGACAGGGAGGGGGACCCAGTACTTC; CDR3 protein: CASSQEGRTGRGTQYF
J gene: TRBJ1-1; V gene: TRBV4-2; D gene: NA; clone size: NA; CDR3 DNA: TGTGCCAGCGGATCAGGGATAACGATGAACACTGAAGCTTTCTTT; CDR3 protein: CASGSGITMNTEAFF
J gene: TRBJ2-7; V gene: TRBV5-1; D gene: NA; clone size: NA; CDR3 DNA: TGCGCCAGCAAGTATCCAGAGGCCTACGAGCAGTACTTC; CDR3 protein: CASKYPEAYEQYF
J gene: TRBJ2-7; V gene: TRBV6-1; D gene: NA; clone size: NA; CDR3 DNA: TGTGCCAGCAGTGACATCGGCCTGCGCAGGGTGGGGTACGAGCAGTACTTC; CDR3 protein: CASSDIGLRRVGYEQYF
J gene: TRBJ2-1; V gene: TRBV9; D gene: TRBD2; clone size: NA; CDR3 DNA: TGTGCCAGCAGCGTGCGGGCTAGCGGGGGGCCGGGGGAAATCTTC; CDR3 protein: CASSVRASGGPGEIF
J gene: TRBJ1-1; V gene: TRBV28; D gene: NA; clone size: NA; CDR3 DNA: TGTGCCGCCCAGTCCCTGAACACTGAAGCTTTCTTT; CDR3 protein: CAAQSLNTEAFF
J gene: TRBJ2-1; V gene: TRBV4-2; D gene: NA; clone size: NA; CDR3 DNA: TGTGCCAGCAGCCAAAACCTAGCAGGGGGGTACAATGAGCAGTTCTTC; CDR3 protein: CASSQNLAGGYNEQFF
J gene: TRBJ1-2; V gene: TRBV6-1; D gene: NA; clone size: NA; CDR3 DNA: TGTGCCAGCAAGAGGGTAGACTATGGCTACACCTTC; CDR3 protein: CASKRVDYGYTF
J gene: TRBJ2-5; V gene: TRBV19; D gene: TRBD1; clone size: NA; CDR3 DNA: TGTGCCAGTAGCCGCTACAGGGGTCGAGGCGAGACCCAGTACTTC; CDR3 protein: CASSRYRGRGETQYF
J gene: TRBJ2-1; V gene: TRBV27; D gene: NA; clone size: NA; CDR3 DNA: TGTGCCAGCAGTTTAGACGGGAGCTCCTACAATGAGCAGTTCTTC; CDR3 protein: CASSLDGSSYNEQFF
J gene: TRBJ1-2; V gene: TRBV5-5; D gene: NA; clone size: once; CDR3 DNA: TGTGCCAGCAGCTTGGCGTACAGGGAAACCTATGGCTACACCTTC; CDR3 protein: CASSLAYRETYGYTF
J gene: TRBJ2-1; V gene: TRBV5-8; D gene: TRBD2; clone size: NA; CDR3 DNA: TGTGCCAGCAACCCCCGACTAGCGGGGGGGCACGAGCAGTTCTTC; CDR3 protein: CASNPRLAGGHEQFF
J gene: TRBJ2-7; V gene: TRBV10-3; D gene: NA; clone size: NA; CDR3 DNA: TGTGCCATCAGACAGGCGGGGAACTCCTACGAGCAGTACTTC; CDR3 protein: CAIRQAGNSYEQYF
J gene: TRBJ1-3; V gene: TRBV9; D gene: NA; clone size: NA; CDR3 DNA: TGTGCCAGCAGCGTAGGCGGTACTGGAAACACCATATATTTT; CDR3 protein: CASSVGGTGNTIYF
J gene: TRBJ2-2; V gene: TRBV9; D gene: NA; clone size: NA; CDR3 DNA: TGTGCCAGCAGCTCAGGGTCCGGGGAGCTGTTTTTT; CDR3 protein: CASSSGSGELFF